The 26 T cell receptor beta chains below come from one sample, sequenced in a study of regulatory T cells in long-lasting Graves disease. Researchers made TCR beta libraries by using iRepertoire HTBI primers and running Arm-PCR on CDR3 regions. TCRdb fed the multiplex PCR reads into MiXCR, producing one record per CDR3 protein. The sample yields roughly 400,000 distinct CDR3 sequences, over 20% seen once. Time point of the sample: persistent/refractory GD, antithyroid drugs over 5 years with positive TRAb. The TCR library was prepared using RNA isolated from PBMCs. Sequencing used peripheral blood mononuclear cells (PBMCs), obtained when the disease was refractory, from a patient treated with antithyroid drugs. The source of these receptors is a female donor with Graves disease.

This clonotype was counted many times. The V and J genes are TRBV28 and TRBJ2-7, with 10 bases identical to TRBD2. This CDR3 spans 16 amino acids. The ends lost 6 bases at V and 2 bases at J; junction bases unmatched: 10. Germline assignment: CDR1 MDHEN and CDR2 SYDVKM. The CDR3 protein is CASRSSSGSSPYEQYF. The CDR3 DNA sequence: TGTGCCAGCAGATCTTCTAGCGGGAGTAGCCCCTACGAGCAGTACTTC.

This clonotype turned up a few times. The V call is TRBV5-1, the J call TRBJ2-5, with D perhaps TRBD2 (5 bases). This CDR3 has 13 residues. Trimming took off 4 bases at V and 4 bases at J, with 11 bases between the two ends. In germline, CDR1 is SGHRS, CDR2 YFSETQ. This CDR3 is CASSGSSPETQYF. CDR3 DNA sequence: TGCGCCAGCAGCGGGAGTAGCCCAGAGACCCAGTACTTC.

This clonotype turned up a few times. The DNA for the CDR3 is TGTGCCACCAGTGCCGGGGCAGGGAAAGGATCTTTTTCGGCCCAGTACTTC. Amino acids: CATSAGAGKGSFSAQYF. The rearrangement uses TRBV15 and TRBJ2-5, with D possibly called TRBD1 or TRBD2 (5 bases each). Germline lookup yields CDR1 LNHNV and CDR2 YYDKDF (reference sequence). V lost 6 bases and J 9 bases, leaving 29 bases between the germline ends. The CDR3 sequence is 17 residues long. The full variable domain, with the rest looked up from reference TRBV15 and TRBJ2-5, is DAMVIQNPRYQVTQFGKPVTLSCSQTLNHNVMYWYQQKSSQAPKLLFHYYDKDFNNEADTPDNFQSRRPNTSFCFLDIRSPGLGDTAMYLCATSAGAGKGSFSAQYFGPGTRLLVL.

CDR3 sequence (DNA): TGTGCCTGGAGTGGGGCCGGGTCCCACGAGCAGTACTTC. Encoded protein: CAWSGAGSHEQYF. The chain has TRBV30 and TRBJ2-7; D is uncertain. V lost 1 base and J 5 bases, leaving 12 bases between the germline ends. CDR1 and CDR2 (germline): GTSNPN, SVGIG (reference sequence). The CDR3 runs to 13 residues.

This clonotype was seen ten or more times. V usage is TRBV18 and J usage is TRBJ2-4; tentatively, D is TRBD1 or TRBD2 (5 bases each). This CDR3 comprises 15 residues. Trimming shortened V by 1 base and J by 3 bases, and 10 bases separated the two germline ends. The germline V gene has CDR1 KGHSH and CDR2 LQKENI. The CDR3 DNA sequence: TGTGCCAGCTCACCACTGGGGGAATTCAAAAACATTCAGTACTTC. Encoded protein: CASSPLGEFKNIQYF.

This clonotype showed up just a few times. This chain joins TRBV5-1 and TRBJ2-7, with D perhaps matching TRBD2 (6 bases). Germline values: CDR1 SGHRS, CDR2 YFSETQ. The CDR3 spans 15 residues. V lost 0 bases, J lost 3 bases, and 13 bases lay in between. CDR3 amino acids: CASSLDGTQLYEQYF. The CDR3 coding sequence is TGCGCCAGCAGCTTGGACGGGACTCAACTCTACGAGCAGTACTTC.

The chain combines TRBV6-1 with TRBJ2-3; 10 bases are a match to TRBD1. Trimming cost V 4 bases and J 5 bases; bases outside gene matches: 9. There are 16 residues in the CDR3. The germline CDR1 and CDR2 sequences are MNHNS and SASEGT. The CDR3 DNA follows: TGTGCCAGCAGTGGACCGGGACAGGGGAATCAAGATACGCAGTATTTT. It yields the protein CASSGPGQGNQDTQYF.

This clonotype was observed a few times. The chain recombines TRBV6-5 with TRBJ2-1; unclear D gene. The germline CDR1 and CDR2 sequences are MNHEY and SVGAGI. This CDR3 is built from 13 residues. Trimming pared 1 base from V and 6 bases from J, leaving 7 bases between. CDR3 region: CASSYFSGNEQFF. CDR3 nucleotide sequence: TGTGCCAGCAGTTACTTTTCGGGCAATGAGCAGTTCTTC.

This sequence joins TRBV20-1 and TRBJ1-2; D gene ambiguous. Germline V lookup: CDR1 DFQATT, CDR2 SNEGSKA (reference sequence). CDR3 size: 11 residues. Trimming stripped 5 bases from V and 7 bases from J, with 11 bases between. The CDR3 reads CSAGRDSGYTF. CDR3 in DNA: TGCAGTGCTGGAAGGGATTCTGGCTACACCTTC.

Remarks on this clonotype: The junction and the germline gene differ at one end; a read error may be behind it. The V and J genes are TRBV9 and TRBJ1-1; perhaps TRBD1 as D (6 bases). The germline gives CDR1 SGDLS, CDR2 YYNGEE. This CDR3 contains 14 residues. CDR3 coding DNA: TGTGCCGGCAGCCCAGGGGCGGGCCACACTGAAGCTTTCTTT. Translation: CAGSPGAGHTEAFF.

The table lists this clonotype with many counts. This chain links TRBV28 with TRBJ1-1; D gene unclear. The CDR3 spans 14 residues. The V gene's germline CDR1 is MDHEN and CDR2 SYDVKM. Trimming shortened V by 6 bases and J by 4 bases, and 15 bases separated the two germline ends. Here the CDR3 DNA reads TGTGCCAGCAGCGGAAGAAGAGCGGGCACTGAAGCTTTCTTT. Translation gives CASSGRRAGTEAFF.

The gene calls are TRBV27 and TRBJ2-2, with TRBD2 as a possible D gene (6 bases). V was shortened by 2 bases and J by 7 bases, with 14 bases between the two germline ends. Looked up from germline, CDR1 is MNHEY and CDR2 is SMNVEV (reference sequence). There are 15 residues in the CDR3. The CDR3 coding sequence is TGTGCCAGCAGTTTAGGAGGGAGTATGGTCGGGGAGCTGTTTTTT. Amino acids: CASSLGGSMVGELFF.

This clonotype was seen at least ten times. This chain joins TRBV12-3 or TRBV12-4 and TRBJ2-7, with 8 bases fitting TRBD2. CDR3 length: 14 residues. V trimming: 6 bases; J trimming: 4 bases; junction bases outside the gene matches: 8. CDR3 sequence reads: CASSLRTSRYEQYF. DNA of the CDR3: TGTGCCAGCAGCCTCCGGACTAGCCGATACGAGCAGTACTTC.

This clonotype was seen ten or more times. V is TRBV28 and J is TRBJ1-5; 7 nucleotides match TRBD1. The germline gives CDR1 MDHEN, CDR2 SYDVKM. The CDR3 loop spans 15 amino acids. V shed 5 bases and J 4 bases; nucleotides not matched to a gene: 8. The CDR3, as DNA: TGTGCCAGCAGTCCGAGACAGGGATTGAATCAGCCCCAGCATTTT. Protein: CASSPRQGLNQPQHF.

The J gene is TRBJ2-7, the V gene TRBV9; 12 nucleotides agree with TRBD2. This CDR3 spans 16 amino acids. Unmatched junction bases numbered 9, after V lost 1 base and J lost 7 bases. Looked up from germline, CDR1 is SGDLS and CDR2 is YYNGEE. For the CDR3, the DNA is TGTGCCAGCAGCGTAAGTGGGACTAGCGGGCTGTCGGAGCAGTACTTC. Protein product: CASSVSGTSGLSEQYF.

The table lists this clonotype with many counts. The chain combines TRBV27 with TRBJ2-2; D gene unclear. This CDR3 comprises 12 residues. The germline V gene encodes CDR1 MNHEY and CDR2 SMNVEV (reference sequence). The ends were cut back, 6 bases at V and 5 bases at J, with 7 bases in the middle. CDR3 nucleotides: TGTGCCAGCAGCCCACTAACCGGGGAGCTGTTTTTT. This gives the protein CASSPLTGELFF.

There are many counts of this clonotype. V usage is TRBV6-1 and J usage is TRBJ2-5, with D perhaps matching TRBD1 (6 bases). CDR1 MNHNS and CDR2 SASEGT come from the germline V gene. CDR3 length: 13 residues. V lost 5 bases and J 5 bases, leaving 12 bases between the germline ends. The DNA for the CDR3 is TGTGCCAGCAGTCACAGGGTTCGGGAGACCCAGTACTTC. Translating gives CASSHRVRETQYF.

This clonotype was recorded many times. The chain joins TRBV12-3 or TRBV12-4 to TRBJ2-7; D gene uncertain. V lost 1 base to trimming and J lost 5 bases, with 9 bases between them. The CDR3 loop spans 13 amino acids. DNA for the CDR3: TGTGCCAGCAGTTTAGACGGATTCCACGAGCAGTACTTC. Translation: CASSLDGFHEQYF.

In its sample, this clonotype was seen a few times. The rearrangement uses TRBV3-1 and TRBJ2-7, with D perhaps being TRBD1 or TRBD2 (5 bases each). From germline, CDR1 is LGHDT and CDR2 YNNKEL (reference sequence). Deletions cut 8 bases from V and 6 bases from J, with 14 bases between. The length of the CDR3 is 12 residues. The DNA of the CDR3 is TGTGCCAGCGGGGGAGCGGTGGCCGAGCAGTACTTC. Its translation is CASGGAVAEQYF.

Concerning this clonotype itself: This clone may be a read error of a much larger clone one base away. The V gene is TRBV28, the J gene TRBJ1-4; no definite D call. This CDR3 comprises 15 residues. The V end was cut by 5 bases, the J end by 3 bases, with 13 bases between. Germline values: CDR1 MDHEN, CDR2 SYDVKM. CDR3 loop: CASSEGNKANEKLFF. The CDR3 DNA sequence: TGTGCCAGCAGTGAGGGAAACAAGGCTAATGAAAAACTGTTTTTT.

This chain joins TRBV4-1 and TRBJ1-2; D unclear. The ends were cut back, 7 bases at V and 0 bases at J, with 9 bases in the middle. Germline-derived CDR1 and CDR2 are MGHRA and YSYEKL. This CDR3 comprises 13 residues. Written as DNA, the CDR3 is TGCGCCAGCAAGGACCCGACTAACTATGGCTACACCTTC. This encodes CASKDPTNYGYTF.

This clonotype was seen a few times. The chain recombines TRBV2 with TRBJ2-5; TRBD1 matches at 10 bases. The CDR3 totals 15 residues. Germline CDR1 SNHLY, CDR2 FYNNEI. J lost 4 bases, V lost 5 bases, and 7 bases had no gene match. CDR3 region: CASSRDRGSLETQYF. The CDR3 bases are TGTGCCAGCAGTCGGGACAGGGGAAGTCTAGAGACCCAGTACTTC.

CDR3 coding DNA: TGCGCCAGCAGCTTGGGGATCGGGGGGCATCAAGATACGCAGTATTTT. This sequence encodes CASSLGIGGHQDTQYF. This chain uses TRBV5-1 with TRBJ2-3, with D possibly matching TRBD2 (7 bases). There are 16 residues in the CDR3. V was clipped by 0 bases and J by 5 bases, with 16 bases between them. The germline V gene encodes CDR1 SGHRS and CDR2 YFSETQ.

This clonotype was seen many times. This rearrangement joins TRBV28 to TRBJ1-5, with a possible D match to TRBD1 (6 bases). V lost 7 bases to trimming and J lost 6 bases, with 13 bases between them. The germline gives CDR1 MDHEN, CDR2 SYDVKM. CDR3 length: 13 amino acids. Here the CDR3 reads CASTLGGGQPQHF. CDR3 DNA: TGTGCCAGCACCCTAGGGGGGGGTCAGCCCCAGCATTTT. The whole variable domain, remainder taken from reference TRBV28 and TRBJ1-5, is DVKVTQSSRYLVKRTGEKVFLECVQDMDHENMFWYRQDPGLGLRLIYFSYDVKMKEKGDIPEGYSVSREKKERFSLILESASTNQTSMYLCASTLGGGQPQHFGDGTRLSIL.

This clonotype was recorded at least ten times. The gene calls are TRBV7-9 and TRBJ2-2; 8 bases fit TRBD1. The J segment lost 1 base and the V segment lost 5 bases, leaving 3 bases of the junction unmatched. The CDR3 covers 15 residues. Germline V gives CDR1 SEHNR, CDR2 FQNEAQ (reference sequence). The CDR3 nucleotides read TGTGCCAGCAGCCCCGGGACAGGGAACACCGGGGAGCTGTTTTTT. Translation gives CASSPGTGNTGELFF.

This clonotype was seen a few times. Germline is not matched at one junction end, which may reflect a read error. This rearrangement joins TRBV9 to TRBJ1-6, with 7 bases aligning to TRBD1. CDR3 size: 13 residues. Germline V gives CDR1 SGDLS, CDR2 YYNGEE. The CDR3: CASSAGQDSPLHF. For the CDR3, the DNA is TGTGCCAGCAGCGCAGGACAGGATTCTCCCCTCCACTTT.